This paragraph reports one T cell receptor (beta chain). Its matching antigen is unknown. The data stem from a study of cytomegalovirus exposure and HLA in healthy donors. The study, taken as a whole, reports: There were fewer than 200 TCR beta chains listed as cytomegalovirus-associated. The majority of TCR sequences were rare, yet some public TCRs appeared in many donors.

Method: immunoSEQ multiplex PCR; TCRdb's copy keeps in-frame clones and lacks some. The sample has approximately 300,000 clones, 86% seen once. The receptor's source is a woman between 18 and 30 years old in good health and CMV-seronegative. Sequencing used PBMCs.

CDR3 sequence (DNA): TGTGCCAGCAGCGCCGACCTCGGACGGACAACAGATACGCAGTATTTT. It is translated as CASSADLGRTTDTQYF. V usage is TRBV7-3 and J usage is TRBJ2-3; TRBD1 is a possible D gene (5 bases). CDR3 size: 16 residues. The germline V gene encodes CDR1 SGHTA and CDR2 FQGTGA. The V and J ends lost 5 bases and 3 bases respectively, with 18 bases between them.